Presented here are 15 T cell receptor beta chains from one specimen sequenced in a study of cytomegalovirus exposure and HLA in healthy donors. Vbeta (60) and Jbeta (13) primers were used in the PCR. Repertoires were generated with immunoSEQ multiplex PCR, while TCRdb's copy carries only in-frame clones and drops some. The sample yields 60,000 or so clones, roughly 80% seen once. The sequencing input was PBMCs. These receptors came from a woman aged 40 to 50 in good health and CMV-seropositive.

The chain joins TRBV2 to TRBJ1-1; TRBD1 matches at 12 bases. Germline CDR1 reads SNHLY; CDR2 reads FYNNEI. This CDR3 has 15 residues. Germline trimming cut 7 bases from V and 4 bases from J; bases unmatched to any gene: 7. The chain's CDR3 is CASTRDRGLATEAFF. The CDR3 DNA reads TGTGCCAGCACCCGGGACAGGGGGCTGGCCACTGAAGCTTTCTTT.

As DNA, the CDR3 is TGCGCCAGCCGGGGGGTCGGTACAGATACGCAGTATTTT. It yields the protein CASRGVGTDTQYF. The chain has TRBV5-1 and TRBJ2-3; 7 bases map to TRBD2. Trimming took 7 bases from V and 3 from J; bases not matched to a gene: 5. This CDR3 is 13 amino acids long. Per the germline V gene, CDR1 is SGHRS and CDR2 is YFSETQ.

CDR3 in amino acids: CASSLAGGTSYEQYF. The CDR3 DNA is TGTGCCAGCAGCCTAGCGGGGGGGACCTCCTACGAGCAGTACTTC. V usage is TRBV6-1 and J usage is TRBJ2-7, with 12 bases matching TRBD2. Germline V gene lookup returns CDR1 MNHNS and CDR2 SASEGT. V gave up 6 bases and J gave up 0 bases; unmatched junction bases: 3. The CDR3 extends over 15 amino acids.

The rearrangement links TRBV6-1 to TRBJ2-7; a possible D gene is TRBD1 (6 bases). The CDR3 contains 15 residues. The V end was cut by 4 bases, the J end by 1 base, with 14 bases between. CDR1 is MNHNS and CDR2 is SASEGT in the germline V gene. For the CDR3, the DNA is TGTGCCAGCAGTGTGAAGGGGGTTTTTTCCTACGAGCAGTACTTC. Protein sequence: CASSVKGVFSYEQYF.

This chain uses TRBV20-1 with TRBJ1-4, with D perhaps TRBD1 (6 bases). Trimming removed 7 bases at V and 4 bases at J, with 7 bases between. Germline V gene sequence: CDR1 DFQATT, CDR2 SNEGSKA (reference sequence). CDR3 size: 11 residues. The CDR3 loop reads CSGQDNEKLFF. The CDR3 nucleotides read TGCAGTGGACAGGATAATGAAAAACTGTTTTTT.

The CDR3 protein is CASSSGLAGGRGGHTQYF. CDR3 in DNA: TGCGCCAGCAGCAGCGGACTAGCGGGGGGGCGGGGCGGTCATACGCAGTATTTT. The rearrangement joins TRBV10-2 to TRBJ2-3; 15 nucleotides match TRBD2. V dropped 6 bases and J dropped 7; count of bases not matched to a gene: 14. The CDR3 consists of 18 residues. Germline CDR1 WSHSY, CDR2 SAAADI.

This clone was counted once. This CDR3 reads CASSLQGTFTDTQYF. CDR3 in DNA: TGTGCCAGCAGCCTACAGGGGACTTTCACAGATACGCAGTATTTT. This chain links TRBV9 with TRBJ2-3; TRBD1 might be the D (7 bases). The CDR3 covers 15 residues. Germline-derived CDR1 and CDR2 are SGDLS and YYNGEE. The ends were cut back, 4 bases at V and 2 bases at J, with 14 bases in the middle.

This sequence joins TRBV9 and TRBJ2-2, with a weak D call TRBD2 (7 bases). This CDR3 is 15 amino acids long. CDR1 and CDR2 from the germline V gene are SGDLS and YYNGEE. V lost 4 bases to trimming and J lost 7 bases, with 17 bases between them. CDR3 bases: TGTGCCAGCAGCCCCCTGGGGGGGCAGGGCGGGGAGCTGTTTTTT. It translates to CASSPLGGQGGELFF.

The chain links TRBV5-1 to TRBJ2-3, with a tentative D call TRBD1 (6 bases). The CDR3 contains 13 residues. Germline CDR1 SGHRS, CDR2 YFSETQ. V was clipped by 4 bases and J by 4 bases, with 10 bases between them. The CDR3 coding sequence is TGCGCCAGCAGCGCCACAGGGTCAGATACGCAGTATTTT. Translating gives CASSATGSDTQYF.

The rearrangement uses TRBV23-1 and TRBJ1-4, with D perhaps matching TRBD1 (6 bases). TRBV23-1 is identified as an open reading frame with a role that is uncertain. V dropped 0 bases and J dropped 7 bases, with 12 bases sitting between them. The CDR3 loop spans 15 amino acids. In DNA, the CDR3 is TGCGCCAGCAGTCAATCAAGGGGGAGCAGTGAAAAACTGTTTTTT. Translating it yields CASSQSRGSSEKLFF.

The CDR3 is CASSTWTGTDEQYF. Written as DNA, the CDR3 is TGTGCCAGCAGCACATGGACAGGGACAGACGAGCAGTACTTC. This chain links TRBV11-2 with TRBJ2-7; 8 bases are a match to TRBD1. V lost 5 bases, J lost 5 bases, and 8 bases stayed unmatched. Germline V gives CDR1 SGHAT, CDR2 FQNNGV. The CDR3 extends over 14 amino acids.

The chain joins TRBV7-9 to TRBJ2-4; possible D gene TRBD2, 7 bases. This CDR3 is 15 amino acids long. V was cut by 7 bases and J by 1 base, with 14 bases left in between. Per the germline V gene, CDR1 is SEHNR and CDR2 is FQNEAQ (reference sequence). The CDR3 DNA reads TGTGCCAGCATCGAGGGGGGGGCGGCCAAAAACATTCAGTACTTC. Protein product: CASIEGGAAKNIQYF.

The chain has TRBV9 and TRBJ2-2; D is perhaps TRBD1 (6 bases). This CDR3 has 16 residues. The germline gives CDR1 SGDLS, CDR2 YYNGEE. V lost 2 bases and J 3 bases, leaving 14 bases between the germline ends. The CDR3 nucleotides read TGTGCCAGCAGCGTTAGTTACAGGGCAGACACCGGGGAGCTGTTTTTT. It specifies CASSVSYRADTGELFF.

Details on this clone: The junction differs from germline at one of its ends, possibly a read error. This chain connects TRBV6-5 to TRBJ1-2; 9 bases are a match to TRBD1. In germline, CDR1 is MNHEY, CDR2 SVGAGI. The CDR3 is made up of 12 amino acids. The CDR3 reads CASSHTGTGHSF. The CDR3 nucleotides are TGTGCCAGCAGTCACACCGGGACAGGGCATTCCTTC.

This clone was seen a few times. The genes are TRBV9 and TRBJ1-1; TRBD1 matches 7 bases. CDR1 is SGDLS and CDR2 is YYNGEE in the germline V gene. The CDR3 consists of 15 residues. Trimming took 0 bases from V and 5 from J; bases not matched to a gene: 7. CDR3 sequence reads: CASSVVATGSTEAFF. The CDR3 nucleotides are TGTGCCAGCAGCGTAGTAGCGACAGGGAGTACTGAAGCTTTCTTT.